The rows below give T cell receptor beta chains drawn from one sample of a study of blood T cell repertoires in COVID-19. The assay was immunoSEQ multiplex PCR, and TCRdb's table has in-frame clones only and misses some. This table has 65,000 to 95,000 clones, roughly 79% appearing once. The specimen was peripheral blood. The receptor source for this set is a human donor in a cohort sampled during active COVID-19. The CDR3 runs from the conserved cysteine through the conserved F or W. A D gene is named only where the DNA matches it firmly. Clone size is not always given. Where it is, it says once, few, many or a class for expanded clones.

size: NA; J: TRBJ1-6; V: TRBV6-2/TRBV6-3; D: TRBD1; DNA: TGTGCCAGCAGTTTTACGGGACAGGGGAATTCACCCCTCCACTTT; CDR3: CASSFTGQGNSPLHF
size: NA; J: TRBJ2-3; V: TRBV4-1; D: TRBD2; DNA: TGCGCCAGCAGCCCGGGGGGGCTCTCAGATACGCAGTATTTT; CDR3: CASSPGGLSDTQYF
size: few; J: TRBJ1-1; V: TRBV4-1; D: NA; DNA: TGCGCCAGCAGCTTTGGGGGGGCCACTGAAGCTTTCTTT; CDR3: CASSFGGATEAFF
size: NA; J: TRBJ1-1; V: TRBV7-9; D: NA; DNA: TGTGCCAGCAGCTTAGTTCCGGACACTGAAGCTTTCTTT; CDR3: CASSLVPDTEAFF
size: NA; J: TRBJ2-3; V: TRBV21-1; D: NA; DNA: TGTGCCAGCAGGGCTCGAGGGGGGAGGGCCCCAGATACGCAGTATTTT; CDR3: CASRARGGRAPDTQYF
size: NA; J: TRBJ1-4; V: TRBV5-1; D: TRBD1; DNA: TGCGCCAGCAGCCCCGACAGGGCCCTTAATGAAAAACTGTTTTTT; CDR3: CASSPDRALNEKLFF
size: NA; J: TRBJ2-1; V: TRBV2; D: NA; DNA: TGTGCCATCCCGAGAGCCGACAAGTACAATGAGCAGTTCTTC; CDR3: CAIPRADKYNEQFF
size: NA; J: TRBJ1-6; V: TRBV2; D: NA; DNA: TGTGCCAGCAGCGAGGGGGGGGGAAGGAATTCACCCCTCCACTTT; CDR3: CASSEGGGRNSPLHF
size: few; J: TRBJ1-2; V: TRBV5-1; D: TRBD1; DNA: TGCGCCAGCAGCTTGGCGACACAGGGGAACTATGGCTACACCTTC; CDR3: CASSLATQGNYGYTF
size: NA; J: TRBJ2-5; V: TRBV7-2; D: NA; DNA: TGTGCCAGCAGCTTAGGTGGTAGCGCGGAGACCCAGTACTTC; CDR3: CASSLGGSAETQYF
size: NA; J: TRBJ1-1; V: TRBV6-5; D: TRBD1; DNA: TGTGCCAGCAGTTACCTTTCTGGACAGGTGAACACTGAAGCTTTCTTT; CDR3: CASSYLSGQVNTEAFF
size: NA; J: TRBJ2-1; V: TRBV12-5; D: NA; DNA: TGTGCTAGTGGTTTGACTCCCGCCTTTGGCAATGAGCAGTTCTTC; CDR3: CASGLTPAFGNEQFF
size: NA; J: TRBJ2-1; V: TRBV28; D: NA; DNA: TGTGCCAGCAGTTTATCGTCCAGTAGCGGAAGGTTCAATGAGCAGTTCTTC; CDR3: CASSLSSSSGRFNEQFF
size: NA; J: TRBJ2-7; V: TRBV28; D: NA; DNA: TGTGCCAGCAGTTTGGGCTTAAGCTACGAGCAGTACTTC; CDR3: CASSLGLSYEQYF
size: NA; J: TRBJ2-5; V: TRBV21-1; D: NA; DNA: TGTGCCAGCAGCAAGGGCTGGGCGAGATGGAAGGCCCAGTACTTC; CDR3: CASSKGWARWKAQYF
size: NA; J: TRBJ2-2; V: TRBV9; D: NA; DNA: TGTGCCAGCAGCGCCTTCCGACTGAGCACCGGGGAGCTGTTTTTT; CDR3: CASSAFRLSTGELFF
size: NA; J: TRBJ2-3; V: TRBV11-2; D: TRBD2; DNA: TGTGCCAGCAGCTTCGAGGGAGGGCCAGATACGCAGTATTTT; CDR3: CASSFEGGPDTQYF
size: few; J: TRBJ2-2; V: TRBV6-1; D: NA; DNA: TGTGCCAGCAGTGAAGCTCCACAGGGAGGGTTTGAGCTGTTTTTT; CDR3: CASSEAPQGGFELFF
size: NA; J: TRBJ2-3; V: TRBV11-3; D: NA; DNA: TGTGCCAGCAGCCAAGCACACGACTGGAGTAGCACAGATACGCAGTATTTT; CDR3: CASSQAHDWSSTDTQYF
size: NA; J: TRBJ1-5; V: TRBV28; D: NA; DNA: TGTGCCAGCAGACCAGGACATCAGACTGCTCAGCCCCAGCATTTT; CDR3: CASRPGHQTAQPQHF
size: NA; J: TRBJ2-5; V: TRBV10-2; D: NA; DNA: TGCGCCAGCAGTGAGTCCTCGCGAATCCAAGAGACCCAGTACTTC; CDR3: CASSESSRIQETQYF
size: NA; J: TRBJ1-1; V: TRBV7-9; D: NA; DNA: TGTGCCAGCAGCGTAGGTGGCGGGGCGGATTCGAACACTGAAGCTTTCTTT; CDR3: CASSVGGGADSNTEAFF
size: few; J: TRBJ2-5; V: TRBV29-1; D: NA; DNA: TGCAGCGTTGAGCGGGGAACGCAAGAGACCCAGTACTTC; CDR3: CSVERGTQETQYF
size: once; J: TRBJ2-3; V: TRBV18; D: TRBD2; DNA: TGTGCCAGCTCACCACGGCGGGAGTTGGATACGCAGTATTTT; CDR3: CASSPRRELDTQYF
size: NA; J: TRBJ1-5; V: TRBV24-1; D: NA; DNA: TGTGCCACCAGTATCAGGGAAGATCAGCCCCAGCATTTT; CDR3: CATSIREDQPQHF
size: NA; J: TRBJ2-7; V: TRBV27; D: NA; DNA: TGTGCCAGCAGTTTAGCGGGACTTAGAAACTACGAGCAGTACTTC; CDR3: CASSLAGLRNYEQYF
size: once; J: TRBJ2-3; V: TRBV3-1/TRBV3-2; D: NA; DNA: TGTGCCAGCAGCCAAAGAGGGTGGTCGCCGGACCCTACCCTTACAGATACGCAGTATTTT; CDR3: CASSQRGWSPDPTLTDTQYF
size: once; J: TRBJ2-3; V: TRBV7-2; D: NA; DNA: TGTGCCAGCAGCTTAGCGTGGCGGGAACAAGATACGCAGTATTTT; CDR3: CASSLAWREQDTQYF
size: once; J: TRBJ2-2; V: TRBV15; D: NA; DNA: TGTGCCACCAGCAGAGGCGGGGGCCAGGGCGGGGAGCTGTTTTTT; CDR3: CATSRGGGQGGELFF
size: few; J: TRBJ2-3; V: TRBV7-2; D: NA; DNA: TGTGCCAGCAGCTTAGACTGGGGCCCAGATACGCAGTATTTT; CDR3: CASSLDWGPDTQYF
size: NA; J: TRBJ2-1; V: TRBV5-8; D: TRBD1; DNA: TGTGCCAGCAGCTTAGGGACAGGGACCTACAATGAGCAGTTCTTC; CDR3: CASSLGTGTYNEQFF
size: NA; J: TRBJ2-5; V: TRBV9; D: NA; DNA: TGTGCCAGCAGTAAGTTTAGGGACTTAGGGCCTCGAACTGGAGAGACCCAGTACTTC; CDR3: CASSKFRDLGPRTGETQYF
size: NA; J: TRBJ1-6; V: TRBV9; D: TRBD1; DNA: TGTGCCAGCAGCGCGGACAGGGTTTGGTCACCCCTCCACTTT; CDR3: CASSADRVWSPLHF
size: NA; J: TRBJ2-2; V: TRBV5-6; D: NA; DNA: TGTGCCAGCAGCGAGCAGGGAAACGCCGGGGAGCTGTTTTTT; CDR3: CASSEQGNAGELFF
size: few; J: TRBJ1-5; V: TRBV15; D: NA; DNA: TGTGCCACCAGCAGAGATGGTCCAGGGTATAATCAGCCCCAGCATTTT; CDR3: CATSRDGPGYNQPQHF
size: few; J: TRBJ2-5; V: TRBV5-5; D: NA; DNA: TGTGCCAGCAGCTTGGGGACAGCGTCCACAAGCTTTCAAGAGACCCAGTACTTC; CDR3: CASSLGTASTSFQETQYF
size: NA; J: TRBJ1-1; V: TRBV7-9; D: TRBD1; DNA: TGTGCCAGCAGCTTGGCGGACAGGGGACGGTACACTGAAGCTTTCTTT; CDR3: CASSLADRGRYTEAFF
size: few; J: TRBJ1-2; V: TRBV6-2/TRBV6-3; D: TRBD1; DNA: TGTGCCAGCAGTCCCCCCCGGACAGGGGGGGTGGTGAACACCTTC; CDR3: CASSPPRTGGVVNTF
size: NA; J: TRBJ2-5; V: TRBV6-1; D: TRBD2; DNA: TGTGCCAGCAGTGAACTAGCGGGAGGGCAGGAGACCCAGTACTTC; CDR3: CASSELAGGQETQYF
size: NA; J: TRBJ1-5; V: TRBV28; D: NA; DNA: TGTGCCAGCAGTGTCCCTGAGATTGATTTGAGGTATCAGCCCCAGCATTTT; CDR3: CASSVPEIDLRYQPQHF
size: NA; J: TRBJ2-7; V: TRBV5-1; D: NA; DNA: TGCGCCAGCAGCTTGGCAGAGGGAAGATACGAGCAGTACTTC; CDR3: CASSLAEGRYEQYF
size: NA; J: TRBJ2-2; V: TRBV2; D: NA; DNA: TGTGCCAGCCAAAGAGAGGGCGGGAACACCGGGGAGCTGTTTTTT; CDR3: CASQREGGNTGELFF
size: NA; J: TRBJ2-1; V: TRBV9; D: TRBD2; DNA: TGTGCCAGCAGCGTTGCCGGGACTAGCGAATCCAATGAGCAGTTCTTC; CDR3: CASSVAGTSESNEQFF
size: few; J: TRBJ2-3; V: TRBV11-2; D: NA; DNA: TGTGCCAGCAGCTCTAGGGGAACACCCTCTAGCACAGATACGCAGTATTTT; CDR3: CASSSRGTPSSTDTQYF
size: NA; J: TRBJ2-5; V: TRBV15; D: NA; DNA: TGTGCCACCAGCAGAGGCAGGGTGGGAGAGACCCAGTACTTC; CDR3: CATSRGRVGETQYF
size: NA; J: TRBJ1-2; V: TRBV5-4; D: NA; DNA: TGTGCCAGCAGGCCCATGGGGGGTCGGGATGGCTACACCTTC; CDR3: CASRPMGGRDGYTF
size: NA; J: TRBJ1-2; V: TRBV29-1; D: NA; DNA: TGCAGCGTTGAAGATTTCACGGCAGGGAGGAATGGCTACACCTTC; CDR3: CSVEDFTAGRNGYTF
size: NA; J: TRBJ1-3; V: TRBV5-1; D: NA; DNA: TGCGCCAGCAGCCTGGAGGTGGGGAGAGGAAACACCATATATTTT; CDR3: CASSLEVGRGNTIYF
size: NA; J: TRBJ2-2; V: TRBV27; D: TRBD2; DNA: TGTGCCAGCAGTTTAGCTGATGGACTAGCGTTCGGGGAGCTGTTTTTT; CDR3: CASSLADGLAFGELFF
size: NA; J: TRBJ1-2; V: TRBV5-1; D: TRBD1; DNA: TGCGCCAGCGTCGGCGAGACAGGGAACTATGGCTACACCTTC; CDR3: CASVGETGNYGYTF
size: NA; J: TRBJ2-3; V: TRBV4-1; D: TRBD2; DNA: TGCGCCAGCAGCCCGGGGGGGGTGGGAGCAGGAACAGATACGCAGTATTTT; CDR3: CASSPGGVGAGTDTQYF
size: NA; J: TRBJ2-2; V: TRBV7-9; D: NA; DNA: TGTGCCAGCAGCTTAAGGAGGCCGAACACCGGGGAGCTGTTTTTT; CDR3: CASSLRRPNTGELFF
size: NA; J: TRBJ2-5; V: TRBV7-2; D: NA; DNA: TGTGCCAGCAGCTTAGTGTACAGGAGCCAAGAGACCCAGTACTTC; CDR3: CASSLVYRSQETQYF